Sequencing of this T cell receptor beta chain was carried out in a study of T cells in localized non-small cell lung cancer. Points from the study as a whole: In adjacent lung, a median around 52 of the top 100 tumor clones were found.

The germline V gene encodes CDR1 SGHVS and CDR2 FQNEAQ. Trimming pared 3 bases from V and 5 bases from J, leaving 7 bases between. The CDR3 is made up of 13 amino acids. With regard to this clone: Antigen specificity is unknown.

Sequencing used immunoSEQ multiplex PCR; TCRdb keeps in-frame clones, though not all of them. The sample holds approximately 50,000 clones, 85% to 90% seen once. This sample comprised PBMCs, obtained before any cancer treatment. The receptor comes from a man between 35 and 75 years old with stage II lung adenocarcinoma. This rearrangement joins TRBV7-8 to TRBJ1-4; D is undetermined. The CDR3 is CASSLAGNEKLFF. CDR3 nucleotides: TGTGCCAGCAGCTTGGCGGGGAATGAAAAACTGTTTTTT.